One T cell receptor beta chain is described in this entry. Its target is unknown. Only United States sites treated participants with HIV. Specimens held roughly 0.9-10 million cryopreserved PBMC prior to DNA extraction. Survey-level resolution applied to immunoSEQ assay v3.0. Some clones are missing from TCRdb's copy, which holds only in-frame ones; the method was immunoSEQ multiplex PCR. The table lists tens of thousands of clones, over 90% of them singletons, with 7.3% in the top ten. This sample was taken from a study of long-term antiretroviral therapy in people with HIV. General study results and limits: Versus controls, repertoires in people with HIV had narrower CDR3 length ranges. Clones showing expansion before ART dominated the repertoire at all time points.

The CDR3 covers 12 residues. Germline CDR1 and CDR2: SEHNR and FQNEAQ (reference sequence). Trimming took off 5 bases at V and 5 bases at J, with 9 bases between the two ends. This receptor was taken from a woman in her forties or fifties with HIV. The V and J genes are TRBV7-9 and TRBJ1-1; no reliable D call. This specimen consisted of unsorted PBMCs, obtained 4.4 years after starting antiretroviral therapy. The CDR3 here is CASSVRGTEAFF. The CDR3 DNA sequence: TGTGCCAGCAGCGTACGAGGGACTGAAGCTTTCTTT.